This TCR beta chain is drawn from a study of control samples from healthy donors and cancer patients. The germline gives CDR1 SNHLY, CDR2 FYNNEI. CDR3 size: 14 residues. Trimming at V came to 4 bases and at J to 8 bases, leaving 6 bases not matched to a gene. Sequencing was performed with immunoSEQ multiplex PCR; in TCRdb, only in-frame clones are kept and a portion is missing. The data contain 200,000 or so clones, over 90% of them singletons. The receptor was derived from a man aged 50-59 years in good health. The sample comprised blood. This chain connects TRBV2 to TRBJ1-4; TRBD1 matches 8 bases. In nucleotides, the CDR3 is TGTGCCAGCAGTGTGTCACAGGGGGTAGAAAAACTGTTTTTT. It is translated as CASSVSQGVEKLFF.